This T cell receptor beta chain was retrieved from a study of T cell clusters in autoimmune cytopenias. The study's findings and limits: Active autoimmune hepatitis patients had around 2.7-fold fewer exclusive TRB clusters than healthy donors.

This CDR3 is built from 21 residues. The V gene's germline CDR1 is MNHEY and CDR2 SMNVEV (reference sequence). About 37,500 genome equivalents of blood DNA were amplified for TRB. TRB rearrangements were amplified by touch-down multiplex PCR with mixed TRB-A/B primers. TCRdb reanalyzed the multiplex PCR reads and collapses them to one entry per CDR3 protein, without DNA. The table gives 6,000 to 8,000 distinct CDR3 sequences; the top ten clones make up 4.9% of it. By frequency, this clonotype is medium-sized. Its antigen remains unknown. The source is a human donor with an autoimmune cytopenia or autoimmune hepatitis (not recorded which). The V and J genes are TRBV27 and TRBJ1-6; TCRdb designates TRBD1, a call that cannot be tested without DNA. Sample: peripheral blood. CDR3 in amino acids: CASSSLEPGDRDRGFRSPLHF.